This T cell receptor beta chain was obtained from a study of beta chain features in type 1 diabetes listed by TCRdb under 2018. At the level of the whole study: Patients and healthy donors did not differ in mean age, gender distribution, total cell number or subset yield. In the study, TCRB repertoires of sorted circulating CD4+ T cell subsets from recently diagnosed type 1 diabetes patients were compared with those of matched healthy donors. Regulatory and stem cell-like memory subsets were isolated from only 8 patients and about eight healthy donors, whereas naive and central memory subsets came from all 30 or so donors. A total of 100 million to 140 million sorted cells were examined across all samples, and the number of cells per subset was strongly correlated with RNA yield. Broader findings and caveats from the paper: Patients with type 1 diabetes made fewer insertions and deleted more nucleotides at VDJ recombination sites, implying thymic rearrangement abnormalities. Because cDNA was sequenced instead of genomic DNA, highly expressing activated cells could be over-represented, though the groups showed no difference in activation or CD3 levels. Shorter templates might be favored by PCR, yet because patient and control samples were amplified and corrected together, any such skew would affect both groups equally. A moderate but significant shortening of TCRB CDR3 length was observed in type 1 diabetes patients in all four CD4+ subsets. Only small numbers of individuals were included in the HLA sub-analyses, which left unresolved whether HLA type had any influence on TCRB rearrangement. Naive, central memory and regulatory TCRB repertoires appeared to be more alike among patients than among healthy donors.

The CDR3 holds 16 amino acids from the cysteine to the phenylalanine. This entry keeps only the CDR3 DNA: 48 bases, framed from base 1. CDR1 and CDR2, per the germline V gene, are MNHNS and SASEGT. Between the V and J ends, shortened by 2 bases and 0 bases respectively, the junction contains 8 bases. A single peripheral blood draw of around 0.11 L on average was collected from each donor into heparinised tubes. A BD FACSAria II was used to sort naive, central memory, regulatory and stem cell-like memory CD4+ T cells with a panel that included CD45RO, CCR7, CD25, CD127, CD95 and CD27. All sorted populations exceeded 95% purity. PBMCs were separated immediately by Lymphoprep density gradient centrifugation and were stained directly, without being cultured. Samples were stained and sorted in pairs, with one healthy donor and one patient per experiment, so that batch effects were minimized. A remark on this clone: Its antigen remains undetermined. No clone much larger than this one lies a single base away; base qualities are absent.

The High Capacity cDNA Reverse Transcription Kit was used to reverse transcribe all of the isolated RNA, meaning that expressed TCRB transcripts were what got sequenced. Deep immunoSEQ sequencing was performed on naive, central memory and regulatory T cell samples, with an average of roughly 4 million total reads per sample. After sorted cells were lysed in RLT buffer, RNA was extracted with DNase-treated RNeasy Micro or Mini kits, with the choice depending on cell number. To prevent cross-contamination, each cell subset was processed individually, whereas patient and healthy donor samples were processed jointly. The immunoSEQ multiplex PCR was used to amplify TCRB sequences from cDNA, yielding 87-bp fragments that span the CDR3 region. Sequencing of the amplicons was performed on the Illumina HiSeq platform. In the source study's methods: Synthetic template baselines were used to correct PCR bias computationally, reads within Hamming distance 2 were collapsed, and singletons that could not be merged were discarded. Reads were aligned to IMGT to assign V, D and J genes, CDR3 length, and insertions or deletions at six rearrangement sites. Clonotype counts were normalized to sorted cell number within each subset before computing true diversity and Gini coefficients with the tcR R package. The overlap coefficient, calculated on TCRB nucleotide sequences, was used to quantify repertoire sharing. TCRdb obtained this table from immuneACCESS and retained in-frame rearrangements with V and J assigned. These tables miss some clones; where compared with another copy, unresolved V genes account for less than half of the shortfall, and the remainder is unexplained. V, J and clone size are those of that table, while D and trimming were read from the DNA. In this sample the table shows approximately 70,000 clones, 45% to 50% of which occur a single time. The ten largest clones take up around 0.72% of the sample.

The receptor was derived from a young man with type 1 diabetes. The sample was central memory CD4+ T cells from blood. The rearrangement combines TRBV6-1 with TRBJ1-6; a confident D gene designation cannot be given. CDR3 protein: CASSENRFSYNSPLHF. The nucleotides are TGTGCCAGCAGTGAAAACAGATTCTCCTATAATTCACCCCTCCACTTT.